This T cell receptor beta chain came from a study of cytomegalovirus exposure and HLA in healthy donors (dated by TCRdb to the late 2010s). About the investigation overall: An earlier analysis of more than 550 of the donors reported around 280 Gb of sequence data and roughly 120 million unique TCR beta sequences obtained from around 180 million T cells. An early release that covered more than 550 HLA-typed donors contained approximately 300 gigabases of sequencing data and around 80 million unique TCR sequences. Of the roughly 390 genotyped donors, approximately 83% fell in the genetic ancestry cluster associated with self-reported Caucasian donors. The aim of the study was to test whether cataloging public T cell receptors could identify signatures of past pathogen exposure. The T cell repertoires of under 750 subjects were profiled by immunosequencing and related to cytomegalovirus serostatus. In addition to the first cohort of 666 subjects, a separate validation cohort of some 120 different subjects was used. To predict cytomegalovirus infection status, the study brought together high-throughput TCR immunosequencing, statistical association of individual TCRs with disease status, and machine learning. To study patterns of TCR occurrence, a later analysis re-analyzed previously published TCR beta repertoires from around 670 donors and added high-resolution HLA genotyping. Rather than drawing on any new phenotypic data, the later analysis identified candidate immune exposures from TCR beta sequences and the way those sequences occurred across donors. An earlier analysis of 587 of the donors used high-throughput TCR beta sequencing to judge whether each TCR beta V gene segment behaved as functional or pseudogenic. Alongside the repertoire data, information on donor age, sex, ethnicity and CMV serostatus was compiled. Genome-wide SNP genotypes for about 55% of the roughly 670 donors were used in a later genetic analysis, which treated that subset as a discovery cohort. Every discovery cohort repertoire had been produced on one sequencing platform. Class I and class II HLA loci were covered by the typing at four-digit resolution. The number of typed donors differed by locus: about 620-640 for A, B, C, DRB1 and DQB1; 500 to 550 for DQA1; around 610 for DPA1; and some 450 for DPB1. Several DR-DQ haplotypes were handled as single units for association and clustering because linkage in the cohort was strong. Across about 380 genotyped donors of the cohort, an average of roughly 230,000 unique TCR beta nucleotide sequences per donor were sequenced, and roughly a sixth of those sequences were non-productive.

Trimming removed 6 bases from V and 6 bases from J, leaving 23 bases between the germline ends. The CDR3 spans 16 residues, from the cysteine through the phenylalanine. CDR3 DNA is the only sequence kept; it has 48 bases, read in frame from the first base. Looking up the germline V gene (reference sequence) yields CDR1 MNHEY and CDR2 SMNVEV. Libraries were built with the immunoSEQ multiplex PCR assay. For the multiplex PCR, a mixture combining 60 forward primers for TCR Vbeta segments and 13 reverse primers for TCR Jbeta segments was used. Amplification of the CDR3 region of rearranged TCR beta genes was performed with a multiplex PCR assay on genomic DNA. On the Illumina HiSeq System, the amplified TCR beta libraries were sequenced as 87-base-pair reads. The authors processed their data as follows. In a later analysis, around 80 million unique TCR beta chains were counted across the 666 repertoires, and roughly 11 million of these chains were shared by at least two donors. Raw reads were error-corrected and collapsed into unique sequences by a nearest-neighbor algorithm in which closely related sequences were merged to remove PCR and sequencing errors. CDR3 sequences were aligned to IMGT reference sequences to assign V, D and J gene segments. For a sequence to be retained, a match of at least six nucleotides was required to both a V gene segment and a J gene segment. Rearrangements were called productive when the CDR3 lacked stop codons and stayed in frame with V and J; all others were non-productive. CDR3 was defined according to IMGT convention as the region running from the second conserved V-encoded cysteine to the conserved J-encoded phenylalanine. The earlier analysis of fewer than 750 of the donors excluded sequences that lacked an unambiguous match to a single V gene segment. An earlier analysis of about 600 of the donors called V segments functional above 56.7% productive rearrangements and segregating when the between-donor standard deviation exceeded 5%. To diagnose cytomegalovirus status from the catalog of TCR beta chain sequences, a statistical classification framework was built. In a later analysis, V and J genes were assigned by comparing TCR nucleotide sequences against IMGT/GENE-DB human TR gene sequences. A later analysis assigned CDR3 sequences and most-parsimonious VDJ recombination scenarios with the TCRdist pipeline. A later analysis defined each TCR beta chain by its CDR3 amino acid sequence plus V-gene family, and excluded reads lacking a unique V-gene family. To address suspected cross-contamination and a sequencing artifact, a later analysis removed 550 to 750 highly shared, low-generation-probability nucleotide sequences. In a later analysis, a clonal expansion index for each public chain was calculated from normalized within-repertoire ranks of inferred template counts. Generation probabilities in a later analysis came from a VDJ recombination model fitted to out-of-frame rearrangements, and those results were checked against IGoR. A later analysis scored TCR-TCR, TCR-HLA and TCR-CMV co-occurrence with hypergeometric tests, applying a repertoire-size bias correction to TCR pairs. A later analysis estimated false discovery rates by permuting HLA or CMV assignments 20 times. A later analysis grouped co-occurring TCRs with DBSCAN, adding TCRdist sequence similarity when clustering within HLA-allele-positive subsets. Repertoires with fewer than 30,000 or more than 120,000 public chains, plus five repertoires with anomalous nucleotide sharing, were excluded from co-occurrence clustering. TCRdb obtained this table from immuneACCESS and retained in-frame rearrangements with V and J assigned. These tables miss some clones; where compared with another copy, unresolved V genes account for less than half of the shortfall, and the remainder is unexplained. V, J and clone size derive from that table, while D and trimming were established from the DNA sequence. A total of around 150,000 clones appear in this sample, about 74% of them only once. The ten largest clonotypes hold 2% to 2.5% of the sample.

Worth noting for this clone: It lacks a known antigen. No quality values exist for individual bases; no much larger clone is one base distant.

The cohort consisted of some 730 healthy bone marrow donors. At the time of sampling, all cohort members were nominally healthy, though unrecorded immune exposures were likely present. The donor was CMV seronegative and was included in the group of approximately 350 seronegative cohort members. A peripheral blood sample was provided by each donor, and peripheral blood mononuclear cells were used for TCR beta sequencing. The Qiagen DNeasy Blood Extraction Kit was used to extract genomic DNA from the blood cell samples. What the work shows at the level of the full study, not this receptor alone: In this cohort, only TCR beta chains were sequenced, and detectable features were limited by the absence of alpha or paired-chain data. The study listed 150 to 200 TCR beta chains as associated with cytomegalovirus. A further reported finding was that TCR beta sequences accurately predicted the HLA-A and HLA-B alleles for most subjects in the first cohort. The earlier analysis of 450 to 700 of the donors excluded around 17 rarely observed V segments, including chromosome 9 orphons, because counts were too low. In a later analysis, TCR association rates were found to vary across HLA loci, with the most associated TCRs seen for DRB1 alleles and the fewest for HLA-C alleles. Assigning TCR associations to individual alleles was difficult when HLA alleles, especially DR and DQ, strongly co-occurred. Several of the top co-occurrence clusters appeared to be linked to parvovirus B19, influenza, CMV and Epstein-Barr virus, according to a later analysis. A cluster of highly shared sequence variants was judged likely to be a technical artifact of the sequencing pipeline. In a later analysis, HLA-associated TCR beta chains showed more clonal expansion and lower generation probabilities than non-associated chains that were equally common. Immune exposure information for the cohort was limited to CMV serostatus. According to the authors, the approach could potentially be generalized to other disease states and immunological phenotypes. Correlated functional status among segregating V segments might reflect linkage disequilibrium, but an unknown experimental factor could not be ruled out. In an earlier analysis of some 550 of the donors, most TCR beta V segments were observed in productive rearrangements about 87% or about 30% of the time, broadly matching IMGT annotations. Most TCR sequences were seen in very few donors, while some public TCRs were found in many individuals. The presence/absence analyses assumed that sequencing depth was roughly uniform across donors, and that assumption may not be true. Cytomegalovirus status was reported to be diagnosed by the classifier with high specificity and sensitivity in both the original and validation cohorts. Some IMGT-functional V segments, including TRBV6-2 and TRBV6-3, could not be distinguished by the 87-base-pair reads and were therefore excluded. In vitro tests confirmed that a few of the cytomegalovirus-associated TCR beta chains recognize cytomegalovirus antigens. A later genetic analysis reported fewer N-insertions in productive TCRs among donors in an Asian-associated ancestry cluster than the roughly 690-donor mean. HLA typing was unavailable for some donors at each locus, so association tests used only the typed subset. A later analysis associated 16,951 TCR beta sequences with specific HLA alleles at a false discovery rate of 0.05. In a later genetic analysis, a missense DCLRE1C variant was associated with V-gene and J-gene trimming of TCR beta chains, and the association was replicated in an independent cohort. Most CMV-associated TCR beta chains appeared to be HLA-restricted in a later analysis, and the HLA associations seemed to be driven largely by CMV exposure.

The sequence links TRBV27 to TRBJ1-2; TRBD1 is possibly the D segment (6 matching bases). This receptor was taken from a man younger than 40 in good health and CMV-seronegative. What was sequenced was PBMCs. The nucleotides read TGTGCCAGCAGCCACTCCCCCGGGACACTTCGTGATGGCTACACCTTC. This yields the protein CASSHSPGTLRDGYTF.